The 8 T cell receptor beta chains given below trace back to one sample, sequenced in a study of shared clonotypes between healthy human individuals. Profiling relied on immunoSEQ multiplex PCR, and the TCRdb table lists in-frame clones only, not all of them. The sample has more than 2 million clones, around 93% seen once. CD45RO negativity and positive selection for CCR7 defined naive CD8 cells, a population that excluded terminally differentiated effector memory CD45RA+ cells. The sequenced sample consisted of naive CD8+ T cells from PBMCs. The receptors shown here come from a man aged 18 to 35 in good health. Some clones in this sample may be carry-over from other donors' samples.

The rearrangement joins TRBV7-6 to TRBJ1-1, with D unclear. V lost 6 bases, J lost 5 bases, and 13 bases lay in between. The CDR3 is 13 amino acids. CDR1 is SGHVS, CDR2 FNYEAQ, per germline. CDR3 coding DNA: TGTGCCAGCAGACCCGCTTTCGGAACTGAAGCTTTCTTT. Protein product: CASRPAFGTEAFF.

This chain joins TRBV5-8 and TRBJ2-7; no clear D gene. V lost 4 bases and J 5 bases, leaving 13 bases between the germline ends. The CDR3 has 13 amino acids. The germline CDR1 and CDR2 sequences are SGHTS and YDEGEE. The CDR3, as DNA: TGTGCCAGCAGCCCCGGTAACCCCGACGAGCAGTACTTC. This codes for CASSPGNPDEQYF.

The rearrangement joins TRBV2 to TRBJ2-7; D possibly corresponds to TRBD1 (5 bases). CDR1 SNHLY and CDR2 FYNNEI come from the germline V gene. CDR3 size: 18 residues. V was shortened by 0 bases and J by 3 bases, with 21 bases between the two germline ends. CDR3 amino acids: CASSEAGLARTGDYEQYF. The DNA of the CDR3 is TGTGCCAGCAGTGAAGCGGGGCTTGCCAGGACCGGCGACTACGAGCAGTACTTC.

This chain joins TRBV5-8 and TRBJ2-7; D may be TRBD1 (5 bases). V was cut by 0 bases and J by 0 bases, with 10 bases left in between. Per germline, CDR1 SGHTS and CDR2 YDEGEE. This CDR3 is 15 amino acids long. CDR3 amino acids: CASSLAQGSSYEQYF. CDR3 sequence (DNA): TGTGCCAGCAGCTTGGCCCAGGGCAGCTCCTACGAGCAGTACTTC.

The chain combines TRBV19 with TRBJ1-5, with a possible D match to TRBD1 (6 bases). Trimming left V 0 bases short and J 2 bases short, with 8 bases between. The CDR3 consists of 15 residues. Per the germline V gene, CDR1 is LNHDA and CDR2 is SQIVND (reference sequence). This chain's CDR3 is CASSIDSGGNQPQHF. In DNA, the CDR3 is TGTGCCAGTAGTATAGATTCAGGGGGCAATCAGCCCCAGCATTTT.

Comment on this clone: Other DNA variants within this sample encode the same CDR3. The V call is TRBV5-4, the J call TRBJ2-3; no reliable D call. The CDR3 runs 12 residues. Germline V CDR1 and CDR2: SGHNT, YYREEE (reference sequence). Trimming shortened V by 1 base and J by 6 bases, and 6 bases separated the two germline ends. CDR3 DNA sequence: TGTGCCAGCAGCTTGTCCGGGGATACGCAGTATTTT. This gives the protein CASSLSGDTQYF.

The rearrangement joins TRBV6-1 to TRBJ1-2; the D gene is possibly TRBD1 (5 bases). The germline gives CDR1 MNHNS, CDR2 SASEGT. The V end was cut by 5 bases, the J end by 5 bases, with 18 bases between. The CDR3 consists of 15 residues. CDR3 in amino acids: CASSPRGYSVYGYTF. CDR3 DNA sequence: TGTGCCAGCAGTCCGCGGGGGTACTCTGTGTATGGCTACACCTTC.

Concerning this clone itself: At the DNA level, this CDR3 is encoded by other sequences in the same sample as well. This chain connects TRBV9 to TRBJ2-1, with TRBD2 identical over 10 bases. The length of the CDR3 is 16 residues. Unmatched junction bases numbered 7, after V lost 0 bases and J lost 7 bases. Germline values: CDR1 SGDLS, CDR2 YYNGEE. The CDR3 DNA sequence: TGTGCCAGCAGCGTAGGGAGCGGGAGGGCCGGTAATGAGCAGTTCTTC. It codes for CASSVGSGRAGNEQFF.